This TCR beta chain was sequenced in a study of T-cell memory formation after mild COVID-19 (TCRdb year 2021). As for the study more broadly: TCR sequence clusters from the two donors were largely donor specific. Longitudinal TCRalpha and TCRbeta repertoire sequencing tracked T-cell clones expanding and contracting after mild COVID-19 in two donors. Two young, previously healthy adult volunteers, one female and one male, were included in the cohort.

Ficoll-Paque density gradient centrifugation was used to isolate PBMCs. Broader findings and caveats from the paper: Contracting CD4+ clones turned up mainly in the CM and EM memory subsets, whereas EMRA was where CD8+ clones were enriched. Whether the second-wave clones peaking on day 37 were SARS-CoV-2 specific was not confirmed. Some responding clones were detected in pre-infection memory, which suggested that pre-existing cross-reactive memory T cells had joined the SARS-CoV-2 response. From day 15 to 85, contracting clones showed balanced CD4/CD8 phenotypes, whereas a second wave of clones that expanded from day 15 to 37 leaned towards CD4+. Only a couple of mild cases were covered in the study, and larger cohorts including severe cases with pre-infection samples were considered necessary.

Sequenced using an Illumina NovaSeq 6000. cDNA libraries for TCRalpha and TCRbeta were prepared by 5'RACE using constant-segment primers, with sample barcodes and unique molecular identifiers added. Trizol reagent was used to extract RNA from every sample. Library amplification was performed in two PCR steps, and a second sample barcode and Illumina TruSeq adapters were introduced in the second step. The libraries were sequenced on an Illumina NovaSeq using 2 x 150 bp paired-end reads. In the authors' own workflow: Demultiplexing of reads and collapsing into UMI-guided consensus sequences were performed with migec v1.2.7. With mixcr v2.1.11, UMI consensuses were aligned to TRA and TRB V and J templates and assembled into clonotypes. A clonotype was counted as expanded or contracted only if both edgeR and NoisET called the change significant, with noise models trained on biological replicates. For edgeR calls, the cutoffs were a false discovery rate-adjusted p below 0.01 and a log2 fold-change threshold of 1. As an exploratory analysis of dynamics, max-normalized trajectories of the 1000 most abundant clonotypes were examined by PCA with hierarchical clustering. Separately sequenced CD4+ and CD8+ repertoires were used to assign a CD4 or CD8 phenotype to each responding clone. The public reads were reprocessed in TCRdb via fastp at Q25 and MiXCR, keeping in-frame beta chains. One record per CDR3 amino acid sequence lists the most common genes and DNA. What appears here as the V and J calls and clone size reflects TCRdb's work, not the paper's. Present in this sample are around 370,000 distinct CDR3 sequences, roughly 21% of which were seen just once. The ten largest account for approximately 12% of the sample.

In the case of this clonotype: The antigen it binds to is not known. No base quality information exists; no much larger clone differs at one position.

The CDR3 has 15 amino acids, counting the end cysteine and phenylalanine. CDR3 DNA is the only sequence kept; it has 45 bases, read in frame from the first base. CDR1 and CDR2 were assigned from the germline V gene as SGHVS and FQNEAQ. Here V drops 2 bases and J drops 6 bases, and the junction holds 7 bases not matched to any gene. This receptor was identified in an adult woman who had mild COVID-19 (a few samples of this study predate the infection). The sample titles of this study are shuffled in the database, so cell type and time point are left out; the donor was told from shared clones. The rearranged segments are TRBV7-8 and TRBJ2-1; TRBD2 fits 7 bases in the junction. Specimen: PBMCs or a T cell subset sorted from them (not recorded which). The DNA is TGTGCCAGCAGCTTACAGGCGGGAGTAAGCAATGAGCAGTTCTTC. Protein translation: CASSLQAGVSNEQFF.